This T cell receptor (beta chain) was retrieved from a study of blood T cell repertoires in COVID-19. Overall study context: COVID-19 samples collected from the United States, Italy and Spain covered acute and convalescent phases. Sample material is recorded as cDNA or gDNA derived from T cells, B-cell-depleted T cells, or PBMCs.

The CDR3 sequence is 14 residues long. CDR1 and CDR2 from the germline V gene are SGDLS and YYNGEE. V was cut by 6 bases and J by 4 bases, with 16 bases left in between. In the original workflow: For nucleated cells, counts were estimated from reference gene primer amplification. Data came from immunoSEQ multiplex PCR; TCRdb stores just in-frame clones and leaves some out. The DNA gave D and trimming, while V, J and clone size come from that table. The table has tens of thousands of clones, over 75% seen once; the top ten hold roughly 14%. The chain recombines TRBV9 with TRBJ1-2; weak D call: TRBD1 (5 bases). Material: peripheral blood. The TCR originated in a human donor in a cohort sampled during active COVID-19. The donor label of this sample is uncertain. CDR3 coding DNA: TGTGCCAGCACCACCCGCGGGGACGGCTATGGCTACACCTTC. This translates into CASTTRGDGYGYTF. The whole variable domain, remainder taken from reference TRBV9 and TRBJ1-2, is DSGVTQTPKHLITATGQRVTLRCSPRSGDLSVYWYQQSLDQGLQFLIQYYNGEERAKGNILERFSAQQFPDLHSELNLSSLELGDSALYFCASTTRGDGYGYTFGSGTRLTVV.